Presented here are 32 T cell receptor beta chains from one specimen sequenced in a study of T-cell reconstitution after alpha-beta-depleted transplantation in children. Molecular barcoding with unique molecular identifiers was used for the TCRbeta library. TCRdb re-analysed the PCR reads in MiXCR, keeping a single row per CDR3 protein. The sample carries hundreds of thousands of distinct CDR3 sequences, roughly a tenth recorded once. Sequencing was performed on PBMCs, taken before TCRalphabeta/CD19-depleted stem cell transplant. The receptors were gathered from a child less than two years old with acute myeloid leukemia, due to receive a stem cell transplant.

Ten or more counts support this clonotype. The gene calls are TRBV12-3 or TRBV12-4 and TRBJ1-2; D gene uncertain. The CDR3 is 13 amino acids. The V end lost 6 bases, the J end lost 4 bases, and 12 bases lay between the germline ends. The CDR3 region is CASSPESIYGYTF. The CDR3 DNA reads as TGTGCCAGCAGCCCTGAAAGCATCTATGGCTACACCTTC.

This clonotype was seen ten or more times. V is TRBV5-1 and J is TRBJ1-1; D is perhaps TRBD1 (5 bases). Germline assignment: CDR1 SGHRS and CDR2 YFSETQ. CDR3 length: 14 amino acids. Trimming pared 3 bases from V and 5 bases from J, leaving 14 bases between. The CDR3 is CASSSTGGGTEAFF. The CDR3 DNA is TGCGCCAGCAGCTCAACCGGGGGGGGAACTGAAGCTTTCTTT.

This clonotype was counted a few times. The chain couples TRBV9 to TRBJ1-1, with 11 bases identical to TRBD1. The J segment lost 3 bases and the V segment lost 0 bases, leaving 4 bases of the junction unmatched. This CDR3 is built from 16 residues. Looked up from germline, CDR1 is SGDLS and CDR2 is YYNGEE. The CDR3 loop is CASSVGDRGYHTEAFF. CDR3 nucleotide sequence: TGTGCCAGCAGCGTAGGGGACAGGGGGTACCACACTGAAGCTTTCTTT.

This clonotype was found many times. V is TRBV5-1 and J is TRBJ1-1; 8 nucleotides align to TRBD1. The CDR3 extends over 15 amino acids. V shed 0 bases, J shed 8 bases, and the junction held 9 bases outside the gene matches. Germline CDR1 is SGHRS and CDR2 is YFSETQ. The CDR3 here is CASSLGGTGAWEAFF. The CDR3 DNA follows: TGCGCCAGCAGCTTGGGGGGGACAGGCGCGTGGGAAGCTTTCTTT.

Remarks on this clonotype: It may be a read error: a sequence one base away is much more abundant. This chain uses TRBV7-2 with TRBJ2-7; TRBD2 matches 8 bases. The junction had 11 bases not matched to a gene; V was cut back by 5 bases and J by 2 bases. Per germline, CDR1 SGHTA and CDR2 FQGNSA. The CDR3 has 16 residues. Written as DNA, the CDR3 is TGTGCCAGCAGCAAAGGGGCCGGGAGGGGGGCCTACGAGCAGTACTTC. It encodes CASSKGAGRGAYEQYF.

This clonotype appeared many times. V usage is TRBV7-9 and J usage is TRBJ2-7; no reliable D call. V gave up 1 base and J gave up 1 base, with 8 bases separating them. Germline lookup yields CDR1 SEHNR and CDR2 FQNEAQ (reference sequence). The CDR3 sequence is 14 residues long. CDR3 DNA sequence: TGTGCCAGCAGCTTAGGAATAGCTTCCTACGAGCAGTACTTC. Translated: CASSLGIASYEQYF.

The rearrangement uses TRBV24-1 and TRBJ2-1; 11 bases map to TRBD2. The germline V gene has CDR1 KGHDR and CDR2 SFDVKD. The CDR3 is made up of 18 amino acids. With 0 bases clipped from V and 1 base from J, the junction kept 4 bases outside the gene matches. The CDR3 sequence: CATSDLDGTSGSYNEQFF. As DNA, the CDR3 is TGTGCCACCAGTGATTTGGACGGGACTAGCGGTTCCTACAATGAGCAGTTCTTC.

Many counts were recorded for this clonotype. The rearrangement links TRBV20-1 to TRBJ1-5; weak D call: TRBD1 (5 bases). CDR1 and CDR2 (germline): DFQATT, SNEGSKA (reference sequence). The germline V and J ends were trimmed by 5 bases and 3 bases, with 14 bases remaining between them. This CDR3 is built from 14 residues. CDR3 coding DNA: TGCAGTGCTGGATCAGGGTTTCCCAATCAGCCCCAGCATTTT. It translates to CSAGSGFPNQPQHF.

The chain employs TRBV20-1 and TRBJ2-3, with 10 bases aligning to TRBD2. V lost 6 bases and J lost 0; bases outside the gene matches: 9. Germline V lookup: CDR1 DFQATT, CDR2 SNEGSKA (reference sequence). The CDR3 sequence is 16 residues long. The CDR3 loop is CSASGLADTSTDTQYF. The CDR3 bases are TGCAGTGCCTCTGGACTAGCGGATACTAGCACAGATACGCAGTATTTT.

This chain links TRBV29-1 with TRBJ2-7, with D unclear. Germline V gives CDR1 SQVTM, CDR2 ANQGSEA. Between the trimmed V and J ends, which lost 2 bases and 0 bases, there was a span of 8 bases. The CDR3 totals 13 residues. The CDR3 region is CSVEMDRSYEQYF. The CDR3 bases are TGCAGCGTTGAAATGGACCGCTCCTACGAGCAGTACTTC.

The V call is TRBV4-1, the J call TRBJ2-6; D gene ambiguous. The CDR3 sequence is 16 residues long. The germline V gene has CDR1 MGHRA and CDR2 YSYEKL. Trimming stripped 1 base from V and 1 base from J, with 8 bases between. The CDR3 is CASSQVDDSGANVLTF. As DNA, the CDR3 is TGCGCCAGCAGCCAAGTCGACGATTCTGGGGCCAACGTCCTGACTTTC.

This clonotype was counted between two and nine times. The CDR3 sequence is CASSPDQETQYF. DNA of the CDR3: TGTGCCAGCAGCCCCGATCAAGAGACCCAGTACTTC. The V and J genes are TRBV5-4 and TRBJ2-5, with D hard to call. The V end lost 4 bases, the J end lost 2 bases, and 6 bases lay between the germline ends. CDR3 length: 12 amino acids. Germline CDR1 is SGHNT and CDR2 is YYREEE (reference sequence).

Concerning this clonotype itself: The junction departs from the called germline gene at one end, perhaps through a read error. The chain combines TRBV2 with TRBJ2-7; possibly TRBD2 for D (5 bases). The CDR3 consists of 13 residues. Germline values: CDR1 SNHLY, CDR2 FYNNEI. The CDR3 sequence is CASSVDSTYAQYF. CDR3 DNA: TGTGCCAGCAGTGTGGACTCCACCTACGCGCAGTACTTC. The entire variable domain, with the rest obtained from reference TRBV2 and TRBJ2-7, is as follows: EPEVTQTPSHQVTQMGQEVILRCVPISNHLYFYWYRQILGQKVEFLVSFYNNEISEKSEIFDDQFSVERPDGSNFTLKIRSTKLEDSAMYFCASSVDSTYAQYFGPGTRLTVT.

Only a few counts were recorded for this clonotype. The chain couples TRBV11-2 to TRBJ2-1; 10 nucleotides line up with TRBD1. Per germline, CDR1 SGHAT and CDR2 FQNNGV. V lost 5 bases and J lost 7; bases outside the gene matches: 14. The CDR3 extends over 17 amino acids. CDR3 residues: CASSLTLTGGMRNEQFF. The CDR3 coding sequence is TGTGCCAGCAGCCTAACTCTGACAGGGGGCATGCGGAATGAGCAGTTCTTC.

This clonotype was detected ten times or more. The chain uses TRBV5-5 and TRBJ1-1; D remains unclear. The CDR3 is 17 residues long. The V end lost 0 bases, the J end lost 2 bases, and 17 bases lay between the germline ends. CDR1 and CDR2 (germline): SGHKS, YYEKEE (reference sequence). The CDR3 is CASSLVTSGVRNTEAFF. The CDR3 bases are TGTGCCAGCAGCTTGGTCACTTCTGGGGTTCGTAACACTGAAGCTTTCTTT.

With respect to this clonotype: A much larger clonotype is one base distant, so this may be a read error. The conserved phenylalanine or tryptophan normally closing the CDR3 is absent here, so this likely arose from a read error. The chain combines TRBV20-1 with TRBJ2-1, with 9 nucleotides matching TRBD2. This CDR3 is 16 amino acids long. With 5 bases clipped from V and 2 bases from J, the junction kept 10 bases outside the gene matches. Germline CDR1 is DFQATT and CDR2 is SNEGSKA (reference sequence). CDR3 residues: CSARVASGKAYNEQFS. The DNA for the CDR3 is TGCAGTGCTCGCGTCGCTAGCGGGAAGGCCTACAATGAGCAGTTCTCC.

This clonotype has ten or more counts. The chain couples TRBV7-2 to TRBJ2-7; 9 bases are a match to TRBD1. Looked up from germline, CDR1 is SGHTA and CDR2 is FQGNSA. This CDR3 region has 15 residues. V was clipped by 0 bases and J by 3 bases; unmatched bases: 3. The CDR3 bases are TGTGCCAGCAGCTTAGCGGGACAGGGCTACTACGAGCAGTACTTC. It specifies CASSLAGQGYYEQYF.

V is TRBV7-2 and J is TRBJ1-5, with D possibly being TRBD1 (6 bases). Germline CDR1 and CDR2: SGHTA and FQGNSA. The length of the CDR3 is 14 residues. Between the trimmed V and J ends, which lost 1 base and 7 bases, there was a span of 11 bases. The CDR3 DNA is TGTGCCAGCAGCTTAGTAGGGAGGGGGCAGCCCCAGCATTTT. Its translation: CASSLVGRGQPQHF.

Many counts were recorded for this clonotype. The chain couples TRBV20-1 to TRBJ2-1; 11 bases match TRBD2. In germline, CDR1 is DFQATT, CDR2 SNEGSKA (reference sequence). Trimming took 2 bases from V and 5 from J; bases not matched to a gene: 8. The CDR3 covers 16 residues. Written as DNA, the CDR3 is TGCAGTGCTAGAACAGACGGGACTAGCGGAAACAATGAGCAGTTCTTC. This translates into CSARTDGTSGNNEQFF.

The rearrangement joins TRBV27 to TRBJ1-2; D unclear. The ends were cut back, 5 bases at V and 1 base at J, with 11 bases in the middle. The CDR3 consists of 14 residues. The germline CDR1 and CDR2 sequences are MNHEY and SMNVEV (reference sequence). The CDR3 region is CASSADLFNYGYTF. The CDR3 DNA reads as TGTGCCAGCAGTGCGGACCTATTTAACTATGGCTACACCTTC.

The sample holds a few counts of this clonotype. The chain links TRBV2 to TRBJ2-1; 11 positions match TRBD2. Trimming removed 8 bases from V and 8 bases from J; junction bases left unmatched: 11. CDR3 size: 15 residues. Germline V gene sequence: CDR1 SNHLY, CDR2 FYNNEI. CDR3 region: CASSSLAGGVDEQFF. The DNA for the CDR3 is TGTGCCAGCTCTTCCCTAGCGGGAGGAGTTGATGAGCAGTTCTTC.

For this clonotype: A much larger clone differs from this one at a single base, so this may be a read error. The chain couples TRBV5-4 to TRBJ1-4; perhaps TRBD1 as D (6 bases). The CDR3 is made up of 15 amino acids. The germline V gene has CDR1 SGHNT and CDR2 YYREEE (reference sequence). Here the CDR3 DNA reads TGTGCCAACAGCTATAGCGGGGGCCGGATTGAAAAACTGTTTTTT. Translating gives CANSYSGGRIEKLFF.

This rearrangement joins TRBV18 to TRBJ1-1; 9 bases match TRBD1. This CDR3 region has 15 residues. V dropped 1 base and J dropped 0; count of bases not matched to a gene: 0. Germline CDR1 and CDR2: KGHSH and LQKENI. The CDR3 nucleotides are TGTGCCAGCTCACCACGGACAGGGGTGAACACTGAAGCTTTCTTT. Protein: CASSPRTGVNTEAFF.

This clonotype was observed at least ten times. The chain links TRBV5-1 to TRBJ2-4, with TRBD1 identical over 10 bases. This CDR3 is built from 15 residues. In germline, CDR1 is SGHRS, CDR2 YFSETQ. The J segment lost 4 bases and the V segment lost 4 bases, leaving 5 bases of the junction unmatched. The CDR3 nucleotides read TGCGCCAGCAGCCTCGGACAGGGGGTGAAAAACATTCAGTACTTC. Its protein is CASSLGQGVKNIQYF.

This clonotype was detected many times. CDR3 sequence (DNA): TGTGCCAGCAGCGTAGGTGGGGGGGCCAACGTCCTGACTTTC. Translation gives CASSVGGGANVLTF. The V and J genes are TRBV9 and TRBJ2-6; no definite D call. Germline V gene lookup returns CDR1 SGDLS and CDR2 YYNGEE. CDR3 length: 14 amino acids. The V end was cut by 0 bases, the J end by 4 bases, with 5 bases between.

In this sample, this clonotype turned up many times. J is TRBJ2-6 and V is TRBV28, with 8 bases lining up with TRBD2. V shed 4 bases, J shed 4 bases, and the junction held 6 bases outside the gene matches. Germline loops: CDR1 MDHEN, CDR2 SYDVKM. The length of the CDR3 is 16 residues. The CDR3, as DNA: TGTGCCAGCAGTTCCGTAGCGGGAACCGGGGCCAACGTCCTGACTTTC. As protein: CASSSVAGTGANVLTF.

A remark on this clonotype: Just one base apart from a much larger clone, this may be a read error. The CDR3 does not end in the conserved phenylalanine or tryptophan, so this is likely a read error. The CDR3 loop is CASSLIGELFI. In DNA form, the CDR3 reads TGTGCCAGCAGTTTGATCGGGGAGCTGTTTATT. This chain joins TRBV28 and TRBJ2-2, with unresolved D. V lost 3 bases and J lost 7, with 3 bases in between. The CDR3 length is 11 residues. Per the germline V gene, CDR1 is MDHEN and CDR2 is SYDVKM.

In this sample, this clonotype turned up many times. The chain uses TRBV7-2 and TRBJ1-1, with TRBD1 identical over 11 bases. Per the germline V gene, CDR1 is SGHTA and CDR2 is FQGNSA. There are 16 residues in the CDR3. The V segment lost 7 bases and the J segment 3 bases; nucleotides outside the gene matches: 10. The CDR3 sequence: CASTPRTGGRYTEAFF. The DNA for the CDR3 is TGTGCCAGCACCCCCAGGACAGGGGGCAGGTACACTGAAGCTTTCTTT.

This clonotype occurred many times. The rearrangement joins TRBV2 to TRBJ2-4, with D maybe TRBD1 (6 bases). The CDR3 spans 15 residues. Trimming shortened V by 4 bases and J by 1 base, and 11 bases separated the two germline ends. CDR1 is SNHLY and CDR2 is FYNNEI in the germline V gene. The CDR3 region has the DNA TGTGCCAGCAGTGCGGCCAGGGGTGCCAAAAACATTCAGTACTTC. Encoded protein: CASSAARGAKNIQYF.

This clonotype was seen repeatedly, ten times or more. The chain employs TRBV7-2 and TRBJ2-3; D not resolved. The CDR3 length is 12 residues. Trimming left V 5 bases short and J 2 bases short, with 5 bases between. CDR1 and CDR2 from the germline V gene are SGHTA and FQGNSA. As DNA, the CDR3 is TGTGCCAGCAGCCTGGACACAGATACGCAGTATTTT. It codes for CASSLDTDTQYF.

Ten or more counts support this clonotype. J is TRBJ2-4 and V is TRBV7-2; tentatively, D is TRBD1 (5 bases). Trimming pared 2 bases from V and 1 base from J, leaving 9 bases between. This CDR3 is 15 amino acids long. CDR1 is SGHTA and CDR2 is FQGNSA in the germline V gene. The CDR3 protein is CASSLTRVAKNIQYF. The DNA of the CDR3 is TGTGCCAGCAGCTTAACCAGGGTGGCCAAAAACATTCAGTACTTC.

In its sample, this clonotype was seen many times. The chain couples TRBV5-1 to TRBJ1-1; 7 bases map to TRBD1. This CDR3 is built from 16 residues. Trimming took 4 bases from V and 4 from J; bases not matched to a gene: 13. The germline CDR1 and CDR2 sequences are SGHRS and YFSETQ. The CDR3 nucleotides are TGCGCCAGCAGCAGGGGGACAGAGGGTGGGGGCACTGAAGCTTTCTTT. This codes for CASSRGTEGGGTEAFF.